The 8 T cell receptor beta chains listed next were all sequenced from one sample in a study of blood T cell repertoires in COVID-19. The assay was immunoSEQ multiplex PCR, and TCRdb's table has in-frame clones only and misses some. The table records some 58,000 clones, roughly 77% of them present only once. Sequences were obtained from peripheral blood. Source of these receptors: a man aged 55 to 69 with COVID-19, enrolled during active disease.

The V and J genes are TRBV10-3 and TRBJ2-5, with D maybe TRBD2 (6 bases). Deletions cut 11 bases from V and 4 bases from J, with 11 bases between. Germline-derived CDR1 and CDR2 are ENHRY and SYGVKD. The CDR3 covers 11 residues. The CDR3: CAALGGETQYF. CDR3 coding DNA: TGTGCCGCCCTCGGGGGAGAGACCCAGTACTTC.

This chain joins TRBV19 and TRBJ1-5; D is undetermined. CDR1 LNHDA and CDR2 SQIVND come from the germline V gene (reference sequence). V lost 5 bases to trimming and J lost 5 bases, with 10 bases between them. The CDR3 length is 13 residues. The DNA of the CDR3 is TGTGCCAGTAGTTCCGACTTTGATCAGCCCCAGCATTTT. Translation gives CASSSDFDQPQHF. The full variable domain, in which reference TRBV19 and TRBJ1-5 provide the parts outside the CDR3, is DGGITQSPKYLFRKEGQNVTLSCEQNLNHDAMYWYRQDPGQGLRLIYYSQIVNDFQKGDIAEGYSVSREKKESFPLTVTSAQKNPTAFYLCASSSDFDQPQHFGDGTRLSIL.

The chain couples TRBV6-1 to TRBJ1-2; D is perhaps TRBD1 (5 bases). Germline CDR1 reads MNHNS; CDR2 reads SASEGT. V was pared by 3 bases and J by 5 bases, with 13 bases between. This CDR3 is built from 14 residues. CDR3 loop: CASSDTGHRYGYTF. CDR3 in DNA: TGTGCCAGCAGTGACACTGGACACCGATATGGCTACACCTTC.

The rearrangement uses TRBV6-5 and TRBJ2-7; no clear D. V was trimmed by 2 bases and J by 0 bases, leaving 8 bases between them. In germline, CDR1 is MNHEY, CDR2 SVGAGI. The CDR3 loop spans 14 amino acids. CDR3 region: CASSYVTRSYEQYF. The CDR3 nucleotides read TGTGCCAGCAGTTACGTAACACGCTCCTACGAGCAGTACTTC.

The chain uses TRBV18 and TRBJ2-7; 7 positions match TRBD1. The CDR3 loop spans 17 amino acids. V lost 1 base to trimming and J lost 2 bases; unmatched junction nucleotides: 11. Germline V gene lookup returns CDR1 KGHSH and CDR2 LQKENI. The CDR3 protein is CASSPLGPGTDTYEQYF. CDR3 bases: TGTGCCAGCTCACCACTAGGCCCCGGGACAGATACCTACGAGCAGTACTTC.

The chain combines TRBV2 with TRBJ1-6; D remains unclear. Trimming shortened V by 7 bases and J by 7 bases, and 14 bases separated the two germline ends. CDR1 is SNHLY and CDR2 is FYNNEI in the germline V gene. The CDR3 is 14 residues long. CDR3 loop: CASKEGTINSPLHF. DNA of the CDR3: TGTGCCAGCAAGGAGGGCACGATAAATTCACCCCTCCACTTT.

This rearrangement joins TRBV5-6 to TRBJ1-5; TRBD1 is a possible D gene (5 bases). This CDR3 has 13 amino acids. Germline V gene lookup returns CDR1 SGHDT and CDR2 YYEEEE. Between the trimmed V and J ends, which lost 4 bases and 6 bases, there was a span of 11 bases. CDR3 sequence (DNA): TGTGCCAGCAGCCCAGGGAGGAGTCAGCCCCAGCATTTT. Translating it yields CASSPGRSQPQHF.

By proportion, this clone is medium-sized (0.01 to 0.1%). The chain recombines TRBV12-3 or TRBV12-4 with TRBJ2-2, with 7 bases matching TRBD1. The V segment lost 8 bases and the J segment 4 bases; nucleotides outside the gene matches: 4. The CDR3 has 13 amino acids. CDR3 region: CASGQDFTGELFF. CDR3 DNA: TGTGCCAGCGGACAGGACTTCACCGGGGAGCTGTTTTTT.